This T cell receptor (beta chain) came from a study of Graves' ophthalmopathy and Graves' hyperthyroidism. From RNA, the CDR3 regions of TCR beta chains were amplified and sequenced. RT-PCR was first run with HTBI primers, then multiplex PCR in a second round. Using its own MiXCR run on the multiplex PCR reads, TCRdb lists one record per CDR3 protein. The table lists under 400,000 distinct CDR3 sequences, roughly a sixth of them singletons. Deletions cut 8 bases from V and 7 bases from J, with 12 bases between. There are 11 residues in the CDR3. Ten or more counts support this clonotype. Source material: peripheral blood. The J gene is TRBJ2-7, the V gene TRBV12-3 or TRBV12-4, with a weak D call TRBD2 (5 bases). This TCR came from an adult man with Graves' ophthalmopathy. CDR3 sequence: CASRNTGEQYF. The CDR3, as DNA: TGTGCCAGCCGGAACACGGGGGAGCAGTACTTC.